Shown below are 17 T cell receptor beta chains from a single sample sequenced in a study of blood T cells in healthy people across ages. PCR was performed a second time for about 6 to 12 cycles using a sample-barcoded 5' primer and a J-beta primer mix. MiXCR was run by TCRdb on the 5' RACE reads, yielding one entry per CDR3 protein. The top ten hold about 9.4% of the sample, which has about 930,000 distinct CDR3 sequences, 25% to 35% seen once. Another study also made use of these data, one on T cells of mothers and their children.

The sample was blood. The receptor set was obtained from a woman aged 35 to 49 in good health.

This clonotype came up once. The V and J genes are TRBV2 and TRBJ2-1; D perhaps matches TRBD1 (5 bases). This CDR3 spans 17 amino acids. Germline-derived CDR1 and CDR2 are SNHLY and FYNNEI. V lost 1 base, J lost 4 bases, and 17 bases lay in between. The DNA for the CDR3 is TGTGCCAGCAGTGAAGGGATCTGGGGCAGACCTTACAATGAGCAGTTCTTC. It specifies CASSEGIWGRPYNEQFF. Together with reference TRBV2 and TRBJ2-1, the CDR3 gives the full variable domain: EPEVTQTPSHQVTQMGQEVILRCVPISNHLYFYWYRQILGQKVEFLVSFYNNEISEKSEIFDDQFSVERPDGSNFTLKIRSTKLEDSAMYFCASSEGIWGRPYNEQFFGPGTRLTVL.

V gene TRBV7-3 combines with J gene TRBJ1-1, with TRBD1 identical over 9 bases. Germline CDR1 is SGHTA and CDR2 is FQGTGA. V lost 2 bases to trimming and J lost 0 bases; unmatched junction nucleotides: 10. The CDR3 runs 18 residues. The CDR3 DNA is TGTGCCAGCAGCTTATCCCCAAGACAGGGGGTCATGAACACTGAAGCTTTCTTT. Residues: CASSLSPRQGVMNTEAFF.

The rearrangement links TRBV6-2 or TRBV6-3 to TRBJ1-1; 7 bases line up with TRBD1. The V segment lost 6 bases and the J segment 4 bases; nucleotides outside the gene matches: 8. Looked up from germline, CDR1 is MNHEY and CDR2 is SVGEGT. This CDR3 has 14 amino acids. CDR3: CASRFGTETTEAFF. CDR3 nucleotides: TGTGCCAGCAGATTCGGGACAGAGACCACTGAAGCTTTCTTT.

This clonotype was observed once. The CDR3 protein is CASSPRQGVTGELFF. The DNA of the CDR3 is TGTGCCAGCAGCCCCAGACAGGGGGTTACCGGGGAGCTGTTTTTT. The chain combines TRBV7-2 with TRBJ2-2, with TRBD1 identical over 9 bases. Germline values: CDR1 SGHTA, CDR2 FQGNSA. The CDR3 totals 15 residues. V was pared by 5 bases and J by 5 bases, with 6 bases of the junction left unmatched.

V is TRBV25-1 and J is TRBJ2-5, with TRBD1 identical over 7 bases. The junction had 3 bases not matched to a gene; V was cut back by 1 base and J by 1 base. The CDR3 spans 15 residues. The germline V gene has CDR1 MGHDK and CDR2 SYGVNS. The DNA of the CDR3 is TGTGCCAGCAGTGAATCGACAGGGCCCCAAGAGACCCAGTACTTC. As protein: CASSESTGPQETQYF.

The chain combines TRBV4-1 with TRBJ1-3; D might be TRBD1 (6 bases). The ends were cut back, 0 bases at V and 9 bases at J, with 15 bases in the middle. This CDR3 has 15 amino acids. Germline values: CDR1 MGHRA, CDR2 YSYEKL. The CDR3 spells CASSQDQGQPLTIYF. Here the CDR3 DNA reads TGCGCCAGCAGCCAAGATCAAGGACAGCCACTCACCATATATTTT.

This sequence joins TRBV5-1 and TRBJ2-5; 8 bases are a match to TRBD2. The CDR3 has 16 amino acids. The germline V gene has CDR1 SGHRS and CDR2 YFSETQ. Trimming at V came to 1 base and at J to 11 bases, leaving 16 bases not matched to a gene. This chain's CDR3 is CASSLIGRGGNNEQYF. The CDR3 nucleotides are TGCGCCAGCAGCTTGATAGGACGGGGGGGAAACAATGAGCAGTACTTC.

This clonotype was recorded a few times. V gene TRBV27 combines with J gene TRBJ2-1; 10 bases are a match to TRBD2. Germline CDR1 is MNHEY and CDR2 is SMNVEV (reference sequence). J lost 7 bases, V lost 3 bases, and 9 bases had no gene match. The CDR3 has 16 residues. CDR3 DNA: TGTGCCAGCAGTTTCGATCTTAGCGGGGGGATGAATGAGCAGTTCTTC. This translates into CASSFDLSGGMNEQFF.

This clonotype was recorded many times. The chain has TRBV5-5 and TRBJ2-1; D is unclear. Germline CDR1 is SGHKS and CDR2 is YYEKEE (reference sequence). CDR3 size: 15 residues. V lost 4 bases, J lost 0 bases, and 11 bases lay in between. For the CDR3, the DNA is TGTGCCAGCAGCCTGAGTCCCACCTCCTACAATGAGCAGTTCTTC. It encodes CASSLSPTSYNEQFF.

This clonotype was found a few times. V usage is TRBV25-1 and J usage is TRBJ2-7; weak D call: TRBD2 (6 bases). The CDR3 is 18 amino acids. V was cut by 0 bases and J by 0 bases, with 18 bases left in between. Germline CDR1 MGHDK, CDR2 SYGVNS. CDR3 DNA: TGTGCCAGCAGTGAATACGACGGGCCCGCGGGGACCTCCTACGAGCAGTACTTC. Translating it yields CASSEYDGPAGTSYEQYF.

About this clonotype itself: A clone one base away is much larger, so this may be a read error. The chain joins TRBV29-1 to TRBJ1-2; D perhaps matches TRBD1 (5 bases). Germline values: CDR1 SQVTM, CDR2 ANQGSEA. Trimming took 3 bases from V and 6 from J, leaving 17 bases between them. CDR3 size: 14 residues. The CDR3 loop is CSVEPGRGFDGYTF. CDR3 nucleotides: TGCAGCGTTGAGCCAGGGAGGGGATTCGATGGCTACACCTTC.

Comment on this clonotype: One junction end does not reproduce the germline sequence, and a read error may be involved. The genes are TRBV29-1 and TRBJ1-2; 7 bases agree with TRBD1. The CDR3 runs to 14 residues. Germline V gives CDR1 SQVTM, CDR2 ANQGSEA. This CDR3 is CSVDRGGINYGHTF. In nucleotides, the CDR3 is TGCAGCGTTGATAGAGGGGGCATTAACTATGGCCACACCTTC.

The chain uses TRBV7-3 and TRBJ2-3; D is ambiguous. V dropped 1 base and J dropped 5 bases, with 7 bases sitting between them. Germline V gene lookup returns CDR1 SGHTA and CDR2 FQGTGA. The CDR3 is 13 residues long. As DNA, the CDR3 is TGTGCCAGCAGCTTAAAGGTTCTAGATACGCAGTATTTT. It encodes CASSLKVLDTQYF.

The gene calls are TRBV19 and TRBJ2-1; D is unclear. V lost 6 bases and J lost 3, with 15 bases in between. The CDR3 consists of 15 residues. CDR1 is LNHDA and CDR2 is SQIVND in the germline V gene (reference sequence). The CDR3 nucleotides are TGTGCCAGTAGGCCCCCAGGCTTTCTCTACAATGAGCAGTTCTTC. Translating it yields CASRPPGFLYNEQFF. Drawing the rest from reference TRBV19 and TRBJ2-1, the complete variable domain is DGGITQSPKYLFRKEGQNVTLSCEQNLNHDAMYWYRQDPGQGLRLIYYSQIVNDFQKGDIAEGYSVSREKKESFPLTVTSAQKNPTAFYLCASRPPGFLYNEQFFGPGTRLTVL.

This clonotype was detected a few times. This chain connects TRBV6-5 to TRBJ2-3; possible D gene TRBD2, 6 bases. The CDR3 contains 16 residues. V was pared by 0 bases and J by 3 bases, with 13 bases between. Germline CDR1 and CDR2: MNHEY and SVGAGI. CDR3 loop: CASSYSGTANTDTQYF. CDR3 coding DNA: TGTGCCAGCAGTTACTCTGGGACTGCCAATACAGATACGCAGTATTTT.

In its sample, this clonotype was seen a few times. The chain employs TRBV27 and TRBJ2-2; D is uncertain. The germline V gene encodes CDR1 MNHEY and CDR2 SMNVEV (reference sequence). V was cut by 2 bases and J by 7 bases, with 8 bases left in between. This CDR3 spans 13 amino acids. The CDR3 is CASSLHTYGELFF. In DNA form, the CDR3 reads TGTGCCAGCAGTTTACACACGTACGGGGAGCTGTTTTTT.

The chain links TRBV11-2 to TRBJ2-1, with D possibly TRBD1 on 5 matching bases. Germline V lookup: CDR1 SGHAT, CDR2 FQNNGV. Trimming removed 5 bases from V and 0 bases from J, with 11 bases in between. This CDR3 is built from 15 residues. The CDR3 spells CASSVARASYNEQFF. The DNA of the CDR3 is TGTGCCAGCAGCGTAGCCAGGGCCTCCTACAATGAGCAGTTCTTC. The entire variable domain, with the rest obtained from reference TRBV11-2 and TRBJ2-1, is as follows: EAGVAQSPRYKIIEKRQSVAFWCNPISGHATLYWYQQILGQGPKLLIQFQNNGVVDDSQLPKDRFSAERLKGVDSTLKIQPAKLEDSAVYLCASSVARASYNEQFFGPGTRLTVL.